This T cell receptor beta chain was sequenced for a study of OX40 agonist ivuxolimab in advanced cancers. Only in-frame clones appear in the TCRdb table, and some are missing; sequencing was by immunoSEQ multiplex PCR. Of tens of thousands of clones in the sample, 75% to 90% are singletons; the top ten hold roughly 2.5%. Findings of the study overall: CD8+ T cells averaged more expanded clones than CD4+.

Of note for this clone: Its cognate antigen is unknown.

The sequence was collected from an adult with an advanced solid tumor such as melanoma, head and neck, liver or kidney cancer. The sequences come from CD4+ or CD8+ T cells sorted from blood, collected in a trial of the OX40 agonist ivuxolimab.

Written as DNA, the CDR3 is TGTGCCAGCAGCTCGCAAGGGGTTGGAAACACCATATATTTT. This encodes CASSSQGVGNTIYF. The rearrangement uses TRBV5-6 and TRBJ1-3, with D possibly TRBD1 on 5 matching bases. The germline V and J ends were trimmed by 3 bases and 3 bases, with 10 bases remaining between them. Per germline, CDR1 SGHDT and CDR2 YYEEEE. CDR3 length: 14 residues. Full variable domain (missing parts from reference TRBV5-6 and TRBJ1-3): DAGVTQSPTHLIKTRGQQVTLRCSPKSGHDTVSWYQQALGQGPQFIFQYYEEEERQRGNFPDRFSGHQFPNYSSELNVNALLLGDSALYLCASSSQGVGNTIYFGEGSWLTVV.